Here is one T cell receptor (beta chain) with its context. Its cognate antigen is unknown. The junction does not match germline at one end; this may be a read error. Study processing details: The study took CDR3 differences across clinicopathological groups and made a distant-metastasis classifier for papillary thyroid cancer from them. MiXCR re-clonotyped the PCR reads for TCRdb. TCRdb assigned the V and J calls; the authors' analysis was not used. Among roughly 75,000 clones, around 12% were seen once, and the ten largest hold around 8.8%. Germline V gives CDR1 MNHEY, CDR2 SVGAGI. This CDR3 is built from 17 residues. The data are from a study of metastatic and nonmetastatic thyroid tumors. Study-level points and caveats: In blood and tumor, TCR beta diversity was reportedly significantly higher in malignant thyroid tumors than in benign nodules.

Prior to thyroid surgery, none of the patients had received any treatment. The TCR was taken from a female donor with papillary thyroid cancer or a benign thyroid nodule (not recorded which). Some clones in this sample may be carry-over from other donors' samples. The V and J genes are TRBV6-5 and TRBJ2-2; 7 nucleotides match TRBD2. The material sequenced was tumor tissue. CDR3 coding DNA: TGTGCCAGCAGTTACGAGACTAGCTGGAGTGGCACCGGGGATCTGTTTTTT. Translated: CASSYETSWSGTGDLFF.